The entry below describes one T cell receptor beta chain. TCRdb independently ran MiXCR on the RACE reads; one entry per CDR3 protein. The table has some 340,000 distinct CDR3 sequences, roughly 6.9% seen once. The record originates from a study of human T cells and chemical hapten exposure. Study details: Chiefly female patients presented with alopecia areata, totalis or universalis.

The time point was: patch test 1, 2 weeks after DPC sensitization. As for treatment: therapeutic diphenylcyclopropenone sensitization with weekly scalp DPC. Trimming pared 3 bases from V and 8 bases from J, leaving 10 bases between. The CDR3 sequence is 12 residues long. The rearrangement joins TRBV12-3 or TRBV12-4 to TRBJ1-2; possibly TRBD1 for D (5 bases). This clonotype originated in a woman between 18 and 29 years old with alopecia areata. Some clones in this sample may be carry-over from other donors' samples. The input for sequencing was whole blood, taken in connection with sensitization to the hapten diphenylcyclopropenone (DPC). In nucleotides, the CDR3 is TGTGCCAGCAGTTTGGGGACGCGGGGCTACACCTTC. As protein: CASSLGTRGYTF.